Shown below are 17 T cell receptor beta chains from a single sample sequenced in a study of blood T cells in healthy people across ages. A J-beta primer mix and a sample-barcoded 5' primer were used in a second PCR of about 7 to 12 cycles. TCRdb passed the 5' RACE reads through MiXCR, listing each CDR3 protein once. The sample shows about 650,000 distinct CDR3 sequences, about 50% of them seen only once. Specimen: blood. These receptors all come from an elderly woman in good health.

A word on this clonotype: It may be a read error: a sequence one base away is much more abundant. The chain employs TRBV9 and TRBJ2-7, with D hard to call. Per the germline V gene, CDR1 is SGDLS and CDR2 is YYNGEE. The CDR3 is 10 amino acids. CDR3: CASGVDKQYF. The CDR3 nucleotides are TGTGCCAGCGGCGTAGACAAGCAGTACTTC.

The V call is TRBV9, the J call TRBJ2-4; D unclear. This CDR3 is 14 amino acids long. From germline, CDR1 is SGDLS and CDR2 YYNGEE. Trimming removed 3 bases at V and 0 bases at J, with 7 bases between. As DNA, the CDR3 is TGTGCCAGCAGCGGGCAACTAGCCAAAAACATTCAGTACTTC. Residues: CASSGQLAKNIQYF.

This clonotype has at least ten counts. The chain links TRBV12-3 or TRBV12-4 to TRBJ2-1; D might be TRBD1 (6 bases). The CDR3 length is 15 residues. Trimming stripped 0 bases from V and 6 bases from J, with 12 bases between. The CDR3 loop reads CASSLAPRDTNEQFF. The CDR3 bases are TGTGCCAGCAGTTTAGCCCCCCGGGACACCAATGAGCAGTTCTTC.

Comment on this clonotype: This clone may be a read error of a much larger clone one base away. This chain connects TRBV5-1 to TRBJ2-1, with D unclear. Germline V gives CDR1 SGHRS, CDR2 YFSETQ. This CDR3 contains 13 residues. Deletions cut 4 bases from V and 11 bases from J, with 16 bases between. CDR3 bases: TGCGCCAGCAGCCCTGCGCAGCGAGATAAGCAGTTCTTC. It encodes CASSPAQRDKQFF.

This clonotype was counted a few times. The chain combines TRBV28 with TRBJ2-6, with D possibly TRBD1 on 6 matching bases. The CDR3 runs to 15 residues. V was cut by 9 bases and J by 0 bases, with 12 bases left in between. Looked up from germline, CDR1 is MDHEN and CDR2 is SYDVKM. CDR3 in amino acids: CASGQPSSGANVLTF. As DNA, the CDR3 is TGTGCCAGTGGACAGCCCTCCTCTGGGGCCAACGTCCTGACTTTC.

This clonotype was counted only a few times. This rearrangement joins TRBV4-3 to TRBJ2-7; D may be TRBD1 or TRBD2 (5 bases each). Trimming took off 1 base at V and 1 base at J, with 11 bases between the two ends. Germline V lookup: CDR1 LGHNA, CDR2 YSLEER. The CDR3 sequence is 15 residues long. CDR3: CASSQGAGRSYEQYF. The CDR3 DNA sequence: TGCGCCAGCAGCCAAGGGGCAGGGAGATCCTACGAGCAGTACTTC.

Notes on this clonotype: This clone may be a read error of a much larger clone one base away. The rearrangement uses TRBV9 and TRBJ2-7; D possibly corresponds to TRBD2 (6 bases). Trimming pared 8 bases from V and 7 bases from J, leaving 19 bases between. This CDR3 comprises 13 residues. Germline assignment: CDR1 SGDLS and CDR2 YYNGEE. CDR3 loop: CASSREWYNEQYF. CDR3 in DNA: TGTGCCAGTAGCCGGGAGTGGTACAATGAGCAGTACTTC.

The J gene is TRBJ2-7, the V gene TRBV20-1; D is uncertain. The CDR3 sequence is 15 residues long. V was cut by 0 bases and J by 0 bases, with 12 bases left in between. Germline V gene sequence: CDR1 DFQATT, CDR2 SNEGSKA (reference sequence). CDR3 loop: CSARDASHSSYEQYF. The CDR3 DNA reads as TGCAGTGCTAGAGATGCGAGCCACAGCTCCTACGAGCAGTACTTC.

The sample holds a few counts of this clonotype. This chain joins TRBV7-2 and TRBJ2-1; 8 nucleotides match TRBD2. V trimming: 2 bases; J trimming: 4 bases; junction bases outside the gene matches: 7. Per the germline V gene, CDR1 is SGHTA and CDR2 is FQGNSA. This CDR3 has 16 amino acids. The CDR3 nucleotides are TGTGCCAGCAGCTTATTGGGACTAGACGGTTACAATGAGCAGTTCTTC. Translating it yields CASSLLGLDGYNEQFF.

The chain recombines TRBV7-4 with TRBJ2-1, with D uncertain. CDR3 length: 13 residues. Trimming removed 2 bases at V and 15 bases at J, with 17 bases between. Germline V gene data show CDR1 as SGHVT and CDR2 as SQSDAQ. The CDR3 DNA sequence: TGTGCCAGCAGCTTACCCCGCATCAAAGACTGGTTCTTC. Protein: CASSLPRIKDWFF. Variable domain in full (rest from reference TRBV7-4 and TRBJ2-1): GAGVSQSPRYKVAKRGRDVALRCDSISGHVTLYWYRQTLGQGSEVLTYSQSDAQRDKSGRPSGRFSAERPERSVSTLKIQRTEQGDSAVYLCASSLPRIKDWFFGPGTRLTVL.

The CDR3 loop reads CASRGLAGGRSYNEQFF. CDR3 DNA: TGTGCCAGCAGGGGACTAGCGGGGGGGCGGTCCTACAATGAGCAGTTCTTC. The chain employs TRBV3-1 and TRBJ2-1, with 16 bases identical to TRBD2. Per germline, CDR1 LGHDT and CDR2 YNNKEL (reference sequence). The junction had 3 bases not matched to a gene; V was cut back by 6 bases and J by 1 base. The CDR3 extends over 17 amino acids.

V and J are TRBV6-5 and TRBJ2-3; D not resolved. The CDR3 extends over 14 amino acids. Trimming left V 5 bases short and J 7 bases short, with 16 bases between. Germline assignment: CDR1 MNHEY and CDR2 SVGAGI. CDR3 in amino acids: CASSQLRLENTQYF. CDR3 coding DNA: TGTGCCAGCAGTCAACTCCGACTGGAAAATACGCAGTATTTT.

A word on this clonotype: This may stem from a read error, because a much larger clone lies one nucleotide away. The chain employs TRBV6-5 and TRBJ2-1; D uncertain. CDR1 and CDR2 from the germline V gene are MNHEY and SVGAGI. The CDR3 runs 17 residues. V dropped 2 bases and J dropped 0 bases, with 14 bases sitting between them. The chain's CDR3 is CASSYRQHRNSYNEQFF. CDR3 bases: TGTGCCAGCAGTTACCGACAACACCGGAACTCCTACAATGAGCAGTTCTTC.

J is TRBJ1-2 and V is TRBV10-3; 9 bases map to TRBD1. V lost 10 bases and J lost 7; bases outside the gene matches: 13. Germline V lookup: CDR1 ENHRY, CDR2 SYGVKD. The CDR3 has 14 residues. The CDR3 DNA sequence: TGTGCCACCCGCGCTCGGGACAGGGATGCTGGCTACACCTTC. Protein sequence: CATRARDRDAGYTF.

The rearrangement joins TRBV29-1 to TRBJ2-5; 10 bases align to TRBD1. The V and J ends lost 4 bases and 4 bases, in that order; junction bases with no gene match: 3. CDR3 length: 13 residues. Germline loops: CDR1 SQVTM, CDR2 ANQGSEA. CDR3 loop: CSVGQGAVETQYF. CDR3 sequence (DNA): TGCAGCGTTGGACAGGGGGCCGTAGAGACCCAGTACTTC.

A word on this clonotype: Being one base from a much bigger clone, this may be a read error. The CDR3 region is CAGSRDKNIQYF. In nucleotides, the CDR3 is TGTGCCGGCAGCCGGGACAAAAACATTCAGTACTTC. The J gene is TRBJ2-4, the V gene TRBV12-3 or TRBV12-4, with D perhaps TRBD2 (5 bases). The length of the CDR3 is 12 residues.

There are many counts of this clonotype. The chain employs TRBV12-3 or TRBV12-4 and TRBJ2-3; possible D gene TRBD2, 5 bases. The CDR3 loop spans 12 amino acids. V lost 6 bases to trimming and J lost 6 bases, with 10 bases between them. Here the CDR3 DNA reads TGTGCCAGCAGACTAGATTTCGATACGCAGTATTTT. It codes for CASRLDFDTQYF.